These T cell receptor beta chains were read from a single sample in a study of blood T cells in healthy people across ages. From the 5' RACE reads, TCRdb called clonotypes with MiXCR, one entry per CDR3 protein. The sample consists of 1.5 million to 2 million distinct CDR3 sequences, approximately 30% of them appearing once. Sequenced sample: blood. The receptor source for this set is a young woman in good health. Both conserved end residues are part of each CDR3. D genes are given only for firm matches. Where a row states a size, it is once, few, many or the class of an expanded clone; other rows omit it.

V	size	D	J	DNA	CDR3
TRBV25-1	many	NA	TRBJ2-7	TGTGCCAGCAGTGAATTGGGGGCTCGGTCCTACGAGCAGTACTTC	CASSELGARSYEQYF
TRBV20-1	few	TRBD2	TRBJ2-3	TGCAGTGCTGACCGGGGGGGGGCGCGGGACCCAGATACGCAGTATTTT	CSADRGGARDPDTQYF
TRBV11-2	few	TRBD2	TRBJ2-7	TGTGCCAGCAGCCCGGGCGGGGGGCCGGGATACGAGCAGTACTTC	CASSPGGGPGYEQYF
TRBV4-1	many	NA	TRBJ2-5	TGCGCCAGCAGCCCGGGACTTTTGGAGACCCAGTACTTC	CASSPGLLETQYF
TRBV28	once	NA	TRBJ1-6	TGTGCCAGCAGTCCGCGGGCTGAATCCTATAATTCACCCCTCCACTTT	CASSPRAESYNSPLHF
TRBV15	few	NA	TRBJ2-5	TGTGCCACCAGCAGAGGCGGCCTGAACATTCTGGGCCCCAGAGAGACCCAGTACTTC	CATSRGGLNILGPRETQYF
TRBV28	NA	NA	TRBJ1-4	TGTGCCAGCATCTCGGGCGGCGAAAAACTGTTTTTT	CASISGGEKLFF
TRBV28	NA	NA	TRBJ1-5	TGTGCCAGCATCACCAAACAGTGGGTTGAAGGTCAGCCCCAGCATTTT	CASITKQWVEGQPQHF
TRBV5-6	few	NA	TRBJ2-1	TGTGCCAGCAGCTCCGACCCGGGCGGTGGCAATGAGCAGTTCTTC	CASSSDPGGGNEQFF
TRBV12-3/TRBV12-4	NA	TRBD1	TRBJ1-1	TGTGCCAGCTGTCCGGACAGGTGGTCGACTGAAGCTTTCTTT	CASCPDRWSTEAFF
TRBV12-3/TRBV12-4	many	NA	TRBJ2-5	TGTGCCAGCAGTCTGCGGACGGTCCAAGAGACCCAGTACTTC	CASSLRTVQETQYF
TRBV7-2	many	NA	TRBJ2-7	TGTGCCAGCAGCCCACGTAGCGGTTCGCGTTCCTACGAGCAGTACTTC	CASSPRSGSRSYEQYF
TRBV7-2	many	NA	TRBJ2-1	TGTGCCAGCAGCTTAATCCTTTCCGGGTCCTACCACAATGAGCAGTTCTTC	CASSLILSGSYHNEQFF
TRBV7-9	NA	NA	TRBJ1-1	TGTGCCAGCAGCTCCTACGACGGGGATGAAGCTTTCTTT	CASSSYDGDEAFF
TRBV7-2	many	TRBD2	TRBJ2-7	TGTGCCAGCGGGGGCGGGAGGGCGTCCGAGCAGTACTTC	CASGGGRASEQYF
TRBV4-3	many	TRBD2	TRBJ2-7	TGCGCCAGCAGCCAGGCCGTAGCGGGAGGCTCCTACGAGCAGTACTTC	CASSQAVAGGSYEQYF
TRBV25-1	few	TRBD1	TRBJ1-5	TGTGCCAGCAGTGAAGGACAGGGAACCAATCAGCCCCAGCATTTT	CASSEGQGTNQPQHF
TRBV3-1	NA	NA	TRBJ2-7	TGTGCCAGCACCGGCAGGGCAGGACCCTACGAGCAGTACTTC	CASTGRAGPYEQYF
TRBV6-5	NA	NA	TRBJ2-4	TGTGCCAGCAGCCCCTATTTTTGGGCCGCCTACAATGAGCAGTACTTC	CASSPYFWAAYNEQYF
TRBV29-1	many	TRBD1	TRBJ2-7	TGCAGCGTTGAAGGGGGTCCGACAGGGAAGTTTTACGAGCAGTACTTC	CSVEGGPTGKFYEQYF
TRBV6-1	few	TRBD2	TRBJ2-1	TGTGCCAGCAGTGAAGCTCTAGCGGGCGGGACACGGTTCTTC	CASSEALAGGTRFF
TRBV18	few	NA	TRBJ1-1	TGTGCCAGCTCACCTGAGACAACCAACACTGAAGCTTTCTTT	CASSPETTNTEAFF